The 26 T cell receptor beta chains below all came from one sample that was sequenced in a study of shared clonotypes between healthy human individuals. The data were produced by immunoSEQ multiplex PCR, yet TCRdb's version contains in-frame clones alone and is incomplete. The profile shows some 2,500,000 clones, approximately 93% of them singletons. Sequencing used naive CD4+ T cells from PBMCs. As for subset: CD45RA+ positively selected. Receptors were obtained from a man between 18 and 29 years old in good health. Some clones in this sample may be carry-over from other donors' samples.

The CDR3 DNA is TGTGCCAGTAGTACGTATCCCGGGACAAGAATGAACACTGAAGCTTTCTTT. Encoded protein: CASSTYPGTRMNTEAFF. The chain couples TRBV19 to TRBJ1-1; a possible D gene is TRBD1 (6 bases). V was shortened by 4 bases and J by 0 bases, with 18 bases between the two germline ends. Looked up from germline, CDR1 is LNHDA and CDR2 is SQIVND (reference sequence). The CDR3 has 17 residues.

The rearrangement links TRBV6-5 to TRBJ1-4; 7 nucleotides match TRBD1. CDR3 length: 14 amino acids. V trimming: 2 bases; J trimming: 6 bases; junction bases outside the gene matches: 3. The germline V gene encodes CDR1 MNHEY and CDR2 SVGAGI. The CDR3 reads CASSYIQGDEKLFF. In DNA form, the CDR3 reads TGTGCCAGCAGTTACATCCAGGGGGATGAAAAACTGTTTTTT.

This clone was observed a handful of times. The same CDR3 also results from other DNA sequences found in this sample. CDR3 sequence: CASSSGQTNTEAFF. For the CDR3, the DNA is TGTGCCAGCAGTTCGGGGCAAACTAACACTGAAGCTTTCTTT. The chain joins TRBV28 to TRBJ1-1, with a tentative D call TRBD1 (5 bases). The germline gives CDR1 MDHEN, CDR2 SYDVKM. The CDR3 has 14 amino acids. The V and J ends lost 4 bases and 2 bases respectively, with 11 bases between them.

The chain carries TRBV29-1 and TRBJ2-7; tentatively, D is TRBD1 (6 bases). The CDR3 has 12 residues. The V end lost 7 bases, the J end lost 3 bases, and 13 bases lay between the germline ends. Germline V gene sequence: CDR1 SQVTM, CDR2 ANQGSEA. In nucleotides, the CDR3 is TGCAGCGCCAAGGGGGTTAACTACGAGCAGTACTTC. Its protein is CSAKGVNYEQYF.

The rearrangement links TRBV29-1 to TRBJ1-3; 7 nucleotides agree with TRBD1. With 7 bases clipped from V and 0 bases from J, the junction kept 9 bases outside the gene matches. Germline V gives CDR1 SQVTM, CDR2 ANQGSEA. CDR3 length: 15 residues. DNA of the CDR3: TGCAGCGCCGCGAGGGACAGCGACTCTGGAAACACCATATATTTT. Translation gives CSAARDSDSGNTIYF. Looking up the rest from reference TRBV29-1 and TRBJ1-3 gives the full variable domain: SAVISQKPSRDICQRGTSLTIQCQVDSQVTMMFWYRQQPGQSLTLIATANQGSEATYESGFVIDKFPISRPNLTFSTLTVSNMSPEDSSIYLCSAARDSDSGNTIYFGEGSWLTVV.

The CDR3 here is CASSRDRTNTYEQYF. DNA for the CDR3: TGTGCCAGCAGCCGGGACAGGACAAATACCTACGAGCAGTACTTC. The chain couples TRBV7-2 to TRBJ2-7; 8 bases are a match to TRBD1. Germline loops: CDR1 SGHTA, CDR2 FQGNSA. The length of the CDR3 is 15 residues. V lost 5 bases to trimming and J lost 2 bases; unmatched junction nucleotides: 8.

The chain is built from TRBV4-2 and TRBJ2-7, with D perhaps matching TRBD2 (5 bases). Germline V CDR1 and CDR2: LGHNA, YNFKEQ. V was cut by 0 bases and J by 5 bases, with 14 bases left in between. The CDR3 consists of 15 residues. The CDR3 reads CASSQEGLRSNEQYF. CDR3 DNA: TGTGCCAGCAGCCAAGAAGGACTCCGTTCCAACGAGCAGTACTTC.

The V call is TRBV28, the J call TRBJ1-1, with D unresolved. The CDR3 runs 13 residues. V gave up 8 bases and J gave up 5 bases, with 15 bases separating them. Germline CDR1 and CDR2: MDHEN and SYDVKM. CDR3 sequence reads: CASGLDTGTEAFF. The CDR3 bases are TGTGCCAGCGGGCTGGATACGGGGACTGAAGCTTTCTTT.

Only one count was recorded for this clone. At one boundary the junction diverges from the germline segment, which might be a read error. DNA of the CDR3: TGCGGCGTTGAGGGCAGGGGGCTCGAGTTGGCTTTCTTT. It specifies CGVEGRGLELAFF. The chain couples TRBV29-1 to TRBJ1-1; 8 bases fit TRBD1. CDR3 length: 13 amino acids. Germline values: CDR1 SQVTM, CDR2 ANQGSEA.

V gene TRBV16 combines with J gene TRBJ2-1, with TRBD1 identical over 7 bases. This CDR3 comprises 18 residues. Trimming removed 1 base from V and 3 bases from J; junction bases left unmatched: 12. Germline CDR1 and CDR2: KGHSY and FQNENV. The CDR3 reads CASSQLMGLQGYYNEQFF. CDR3 DNA: TGTGCCAGCAGCCAATTAATGGGCTTACAGGGGTACTACAATGAGCAGTTCTTC.

The rearrangement links TRBV19 to TRBJ1-1; D is ambiguous. The CDR3 spans 15 residues. Trimming removed 0 bases from V and 6 bases from J, with 14 bases in between. Germline lookup yields CDR1 LNHDA and CDR2 SQIVND (reference sequence). Here the CDR3 DNA reads TGTGCCAGTAGTATAGACTCGGGAAGAGGAGCTGAAGCTTTCTTT. Its protein product is CASSIDSGRGAEAFF.

The V and J genes are TRBV7-3 and TRBJ2-3; D gene ambiguous. Germline V lookup: CDR1 SGHTA, CDR2 FQGTGA. V was pared by 5 bases and J by 4 bases, with 4 bases between. The CDR3 is 11 residues long. CDR3 in DNA: TGTGCCAGCAGCCCTGCAGATACGCAGTATTTT. Its protein product is CASSPADTQYF.

V gene TRBV19 combines with J gene TRBJ1-5; D remains unclear. Germline-derived CDR1 and CDR2 are LNHDA and SQIVND (reference sequence). The CDR3 runs 16 residues. Trimming shortened V by 6 bases and J by 0 bases, and 15 bases separated the two germline ends. DNA of the CDR3: TGTGCCAGTAGCGAGATACAGTATTATAGCAATCAGCCCCAGCATTTT. It specifies CASSEIQYYSNQPQHF.

The J gene is TRBJ2-7, the V gene TRBV5-1, with 7 nucleotides matching TRBD2. Germline CDR1 SGHRS, CDR2 YFSETQ. The CDR3 consists of 15 residues. The V segment lost 1 base and the J segment 3 bases; nucleotides outside the gene matches: 7. CDR3 in amino acids: CASSLRLADIYEQYF. CDR3 sequence (DNA): TGCGCCAGCAGCTTGAGGCTAGCGGACATCTACGAGCAGTACTTC.

This chain uses TRBV5-4 with TRBJ2-3, with D tentatively TRBD2 (5 bases). CDR3 length: 13 amino acids. V was clipped by 0 bases and J by 8 bases, with 10 bases between them. Germline values: CDR1 SGHNT, CDR2 YYREEE (reference sequence). CDR3 nucleotide sequence: TGTGCCAGCAGCTTGGTAGGGCTAGCTACGCAGTATTTT. This gives the protein CASSLVGLATQYF.

The chain links TRBV11-3 to TRBJ2-2; D perhaps matches TRBD1 (8 bases). Germline CDR1 and CDR2: SGHNT and YENEEA. With 1 base removed from V and 8 bases from J, the gap between germline ends came to 14 bases. This CDR3 contains 15 residues. The CDR3 spells CASSLASGDRGELFF. The CDR3 bases are TGTGCCAGCAGCTTAGCCAGCGGGGACAGGGGGGAGCTGTTTTTT.

The gene calls are TRBV5-1 and TRBJ2-3; D gene unclear. Trimming took off 0 bases at V and 6 bases at J, with 11 bases between the two ends. From germline, CDR1 is SGHRS and CDR2 YFSETQ. CDR3 length: 14 amino acids. CDR3 residues: CASSLEVGMDTQYF. In DNA, the CDR3 is TGCGCCAGCAGCTTGGAGGTGGGCATGGATACGCAGTATTTT.

This clone was counted only a few times. This chain connects TRBV30 to TRBJ1-5; 8 bases fit TRBD1. The CDR3 is made up of 13 amino acids. The V and J ends lost 2 bases and 5 bases, in that order; junction bases with no gene match: 2. Germline loops: CDR1 GTSNPN, CDR2 SVGIG (reference sequence). The DNA of the CDR3 is TGTGCCTGGAGTCCACAGGGGGATCAGCCCCAGCATTTT. Translating it yields CAWSPQGDQPQHF.

The rearrangement joins TRBV7-8 to TRBJ2-7; 8 bases map to TRBD2. Germline CDR1 SGHVS, CDR2 FQNEAQ. The CDR3 runs to 16 residues. V lost 4 bases and J lost 2; bases outside the gene matches: 10. Here the CDR3 DNA reads TGTGCCAGCAGCTCCGGTGGGCTAGCGGGCACCTACGAGCAGTACTTC. It encodes CASSSGGLAGTYEQYF.

This clone turned up a few times. Other DNA sequences in this sample translate to the same CDR3. This chain joins TRBV19 and TRBJ1-5; D is possibly TRBD1 (5 bases). Trimming removed 0 bases at V and 7 bases at J, with 7 bases between. This CDR3 contains 13 residues. Germline lookup yields CDR1 LNHDA and CDR2 SQIVND (reference sequence). CDR3: CASSIDRVQPQHF. The CDR3 nucleotides read TGTGCCAGTAGTATAGACAGGGTACAGCCCCAGCATTTT.

The chain uses TRBV2 and TRBJ2-1; D is ambiguous. Germline loops: CDR1 SNHLY, CDR2 FYNNEI. This CDR3 region has 12 residues. Trimming removed 6 bases from V and 9 bases from J, with 12 bases in between. Here the CDR3 reads CASSQLSAEQFF. The DNA of the CDR3 is TGTGCCAGCAGCCAACTAAGCGCTGAGCAGTTCTTC.

This rearrangement joins TRBV10-3 to TRBJ2-6; TRBD1 matches at 11 bases. Germline CDR1 and CDR2: ENHRY and SYGVKD. CDR3 size: 16 residues. Trimming at V came to 10 bases and at J to 1 base, leaving 6 bases not matched to a gene. The CDR3 nucleotides read TGTGCCACGATGGGACAGGGGGGTTCTGGGGCCAACGTCCTGACTTTC. It specifies CATMGQGGSGANVLTF.

This sequence joins TRBV6-5 and TRBJ1-2; no reliable D call. Trimming took 2 bases from V and 8 from J, leaving 12 bases between them. The CDR3 runs to 13 residues. CDR1 is MNHEY, CDR2 SVGAGI, per germline. CDR3 nucleotides: TGTGCCAGCAGTTACGGTTCCGGATACGGCTACACCTTC. Protein: CASSYGSGYGYTF.

J is TRBJ2-2 and V is TRBV2; 7 nucleotides align to TRBD2. The CDR3 extends over 16 amino acids. Trimming took 5 bases from V and 0 from J; bases not matched to a gene: 6. CDR1 SNHLY and CDR2 FYNNEI come from the germline V gene. The CDR3 region has the DNA TGTGCCAGCAGTCCCGGGGGACTAACGAACACCGGGGAGCTGTTTTTT. It is translated as CASSPGGLTNTGELFF.

The chain has TRBV19 and TRBJ1-1; D is unclear. This CDR3 has 13 amino acids. CDR1 is LNHDA, CDR2 SQIVND, per germline (reference sequence). The V end lost 3 bases, the J end lost 11 bases, and 16 bases lay between the germline ends. CDR3 amino acids: CASSIQVEGSAFF. DNA of the CDR3: TGTGCCAGTAGTATCCAGGTGGAAGGCAGCGCTTTCTTT.

Concerning this clone: A junction boundary mismatches the germline segment, possibly from a read error. This rearrangement joins TRBV7-9 to TRBJ2-7; 11 nucleotides match TRBD2. The V gene's germline CDR1 is SEHNR and CDR2 FQNEAQ (reference sequence). CDR3 length equals 13 residues. CDR3 sequence: CASSETSGISGAF. The CDR3 DNA is TGTGCCAGCAGCGAGACTAGCGGGATATCGGGGGCCTTC.